This TCR beta chain stems from a study of T-cell memory formation after mild COVID-19. Study observations and caveats: Second-wave clones with a day 37 peak had unconfirmed SARS-CoV-2 specificity. CD4+ contracting clones were found mainly in CM and EM, and CD8+ ones in EMRA. CD4/CD8 balance held among clones contracting day 15 to 85, and later expanders leaned CD4+. Pre-infection memory held some responding clones, suggesting pre-existing cross-reactive T cells responded.

Germline CDR1 and CDR2: SNHLY and FYNNEI. The CDR3 totals 14 residues. V shed 5 bases and J shed 6 bases, with 14 bases lying between them. TCRdb reprocessed the 5' RACE reads via MiXCR and lists one record per CDR3 protein. The table shows under 250,000 distinct CDR3 sequences, with around 25% occurring only once. This clonotype has a count of ten or more. Its target is not known. This TCR was sampled from an adult woman who had mild COVID-19 (a few samples of this study predate the infection). Cell type and time point are not known. Sequencing was carried out using PBMCs or a T cell subset sorted from them (not recorded which). The chain has TRBV2 and TRBJ2-1; TRBD2 might be the D (6 bases). The CDR3 region has the DNA TGTGCCAGCAGTTCGGGGTACGGGGGCAATGAGCAGTTCTTC. Its protein product is CASSSGYGGNEQFF.